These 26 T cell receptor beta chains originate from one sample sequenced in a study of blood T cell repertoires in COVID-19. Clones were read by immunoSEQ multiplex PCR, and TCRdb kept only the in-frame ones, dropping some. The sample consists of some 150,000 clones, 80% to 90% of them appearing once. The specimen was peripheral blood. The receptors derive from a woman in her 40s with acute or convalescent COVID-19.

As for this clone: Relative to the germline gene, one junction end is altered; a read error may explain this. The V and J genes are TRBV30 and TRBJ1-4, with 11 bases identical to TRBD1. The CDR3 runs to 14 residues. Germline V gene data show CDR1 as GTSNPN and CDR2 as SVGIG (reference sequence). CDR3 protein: CAWRGTGGNVKLFF. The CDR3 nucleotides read TGTGCCTGGAGGGGGACAGGGGGAAATGTAAAACTGTTTTTT. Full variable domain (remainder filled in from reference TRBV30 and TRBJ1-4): SQTIHQWPATLVQPVGSPLSLECTVEGTSNPNLYWYRQAAGRGLQLLFYSVGIGQISSEVPQNLSASRPQDRQFILSSKKLLLSDSGFYLCAWRGTGGNVKLFFGSGTQLSVL.

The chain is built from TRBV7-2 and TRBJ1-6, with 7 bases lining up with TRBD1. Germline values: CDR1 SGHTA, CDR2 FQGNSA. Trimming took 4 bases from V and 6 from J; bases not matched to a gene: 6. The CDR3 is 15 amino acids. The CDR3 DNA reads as TGTGCCAGCAGCTCCCTAACAGGGGCTAATTCACCCCTCCACTTT. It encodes CASSSLTGANSPLHF.

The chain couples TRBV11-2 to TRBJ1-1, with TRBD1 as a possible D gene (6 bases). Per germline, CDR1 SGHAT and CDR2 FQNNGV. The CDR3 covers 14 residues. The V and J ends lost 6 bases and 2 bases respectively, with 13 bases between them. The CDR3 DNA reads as TGTGCCAGCAGTCACCGGGGGGCCAACACTGAAGCTTTCTTT. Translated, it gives CASSHRGANTEAFF.

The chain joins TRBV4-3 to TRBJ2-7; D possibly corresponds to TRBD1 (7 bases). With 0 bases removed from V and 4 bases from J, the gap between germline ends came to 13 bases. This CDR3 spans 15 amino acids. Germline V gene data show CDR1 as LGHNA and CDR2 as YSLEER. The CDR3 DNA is TGCGCCAGCAGCCAAGACAGGGGGGTAAAATACGAGCAGTACTTC. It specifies CASSQDRGVKYEQYF.

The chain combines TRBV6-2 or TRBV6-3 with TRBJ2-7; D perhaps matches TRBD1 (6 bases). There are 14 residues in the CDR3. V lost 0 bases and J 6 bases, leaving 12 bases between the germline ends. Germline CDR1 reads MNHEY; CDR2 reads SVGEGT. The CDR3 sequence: CASSYSRGSREQYF. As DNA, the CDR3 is TGTGCCAGCAGTTACTCGAGGGGGTCCCGCGAGCAGTACTTC.

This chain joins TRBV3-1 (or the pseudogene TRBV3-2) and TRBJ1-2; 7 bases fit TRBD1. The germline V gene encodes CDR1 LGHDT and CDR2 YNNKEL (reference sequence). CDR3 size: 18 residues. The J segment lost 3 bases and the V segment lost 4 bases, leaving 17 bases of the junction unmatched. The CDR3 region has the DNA TGTGCCAGCAGCCCACCTCGGACAGGCCCTTGGGTCGACTATGGCTACACCTTC. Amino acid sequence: CASSPPRTGPWVDYGYTF.

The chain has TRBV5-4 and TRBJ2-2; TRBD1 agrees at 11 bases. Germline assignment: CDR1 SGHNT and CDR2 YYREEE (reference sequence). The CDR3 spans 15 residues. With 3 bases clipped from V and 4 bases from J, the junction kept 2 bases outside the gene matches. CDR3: CASSYGQGATGELFF. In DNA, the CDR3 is TGTGCCAGCAGCTACGGACAGGGGGCCACCGGGGAGCTGTTTTTT.

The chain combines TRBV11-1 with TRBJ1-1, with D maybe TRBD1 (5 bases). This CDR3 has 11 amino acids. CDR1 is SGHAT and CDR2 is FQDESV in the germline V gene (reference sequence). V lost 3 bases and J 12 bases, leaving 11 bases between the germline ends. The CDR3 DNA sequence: TGTGCCAGCAGCTTGGCAGGGCGGACTTTCTTT. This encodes CASSLAGRTFF.

The DNA of the CDR3 is TGTGCCAGCACCCTACCGGCCAGGGGTGACACTGAAGCTTTCTTT. It specifies CASTLPARGDTEAFF. This chain links TRBV7-9 with TRBJ1-1; D may be TRBD1 (6 bases). V lost 7 bases, J lost 3 bases, and 18 bases lay in between. Per germline, CDR1 SEHNR and CDR2 FQNEAQ (reference sequence). The CDR3 runs to 15 residues.

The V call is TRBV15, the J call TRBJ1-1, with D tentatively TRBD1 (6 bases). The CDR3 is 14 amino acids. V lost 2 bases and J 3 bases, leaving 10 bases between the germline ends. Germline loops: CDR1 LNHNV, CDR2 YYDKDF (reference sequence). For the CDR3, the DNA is TGTGCCACCAGCAGAACAGGGTTGGACACTGAAGCTTTCTTT. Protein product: CATSRTGLDTEAFF.

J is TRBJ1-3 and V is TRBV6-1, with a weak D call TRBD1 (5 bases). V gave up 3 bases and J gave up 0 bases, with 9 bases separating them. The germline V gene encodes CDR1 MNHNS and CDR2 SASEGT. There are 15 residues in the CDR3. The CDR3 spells CASSDGHFSGNTIYF. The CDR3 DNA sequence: TGTGCCAGCAGTGACGGACACTTCTCTGGAAACACCATATATTTT.

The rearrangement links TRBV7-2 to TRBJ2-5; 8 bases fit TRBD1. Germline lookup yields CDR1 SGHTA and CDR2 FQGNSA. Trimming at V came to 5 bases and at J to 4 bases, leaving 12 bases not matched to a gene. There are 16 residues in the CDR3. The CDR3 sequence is CASSPNRPGQAETQYF. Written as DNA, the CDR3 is TGTGCCAGCAGCCCAAACCGCCCGGGACAGGCAGAGACCCAGTACTTC.

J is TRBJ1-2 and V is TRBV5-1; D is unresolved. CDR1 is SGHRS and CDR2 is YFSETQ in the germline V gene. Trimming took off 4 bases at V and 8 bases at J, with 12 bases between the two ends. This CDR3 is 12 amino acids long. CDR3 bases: TGCGCCAGCAGCCGGGAGGCGGGGGGCTACACCTTC. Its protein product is CASSREAGGYTF.

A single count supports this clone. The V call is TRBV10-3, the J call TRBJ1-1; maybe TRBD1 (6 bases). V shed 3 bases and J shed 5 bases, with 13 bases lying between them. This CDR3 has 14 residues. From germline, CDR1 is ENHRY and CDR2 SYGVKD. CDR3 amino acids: CAISDQGQVTEAFF. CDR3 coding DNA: TGTGCCATCAGTGACCAGGGGCAGGTTACTGAAGCTTTCTTT.

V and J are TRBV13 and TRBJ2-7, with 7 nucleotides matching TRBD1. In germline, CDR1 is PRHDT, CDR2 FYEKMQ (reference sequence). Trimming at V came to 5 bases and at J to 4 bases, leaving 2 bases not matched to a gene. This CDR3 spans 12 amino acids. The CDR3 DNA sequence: TGTGCCAGCAGCCAACAGGGGTACGAGCAGTACTTC. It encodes CASSQQGYEQYF. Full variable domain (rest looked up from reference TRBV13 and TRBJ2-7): AAGVIQSPRHLIKEKRETATLKCYPIPRHDTVYWYQQGPGQDPQFLISFYEKMQSDKGSIPDRFSAQQFSDYHSELNMSSLELGDSALYFCASSQQGYEQYFGPGTRLTVT.

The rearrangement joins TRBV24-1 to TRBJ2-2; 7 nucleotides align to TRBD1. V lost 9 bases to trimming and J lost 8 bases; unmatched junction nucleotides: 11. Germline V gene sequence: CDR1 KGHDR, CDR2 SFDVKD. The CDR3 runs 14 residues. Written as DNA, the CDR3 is TGTGCCACCGTTTACAGGGGTACACGGGGGGAGCTGTTTTTT. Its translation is CATVYRGTRGELFF.

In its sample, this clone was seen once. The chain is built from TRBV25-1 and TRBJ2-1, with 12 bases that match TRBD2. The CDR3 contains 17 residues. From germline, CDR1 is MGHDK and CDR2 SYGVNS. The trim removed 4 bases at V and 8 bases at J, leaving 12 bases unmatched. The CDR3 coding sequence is TGTGCCAGCAGTGGCCCCGGACTAGCGGGGAAGGGCGATGAGCAGTTCTTC. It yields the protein CASSGPGLAGKGDEQFF. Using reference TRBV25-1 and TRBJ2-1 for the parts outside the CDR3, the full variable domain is EADIYQTPRYLVIGTGKKITLECSQTMGHDKMYWYQQDPGMELHLIHYSYGVNSTEKGDLSSESTVSRIRTEHFPLTLESARPSHTSQYLCASSGPGLAGKGDEQFFGPGTRLTVL.

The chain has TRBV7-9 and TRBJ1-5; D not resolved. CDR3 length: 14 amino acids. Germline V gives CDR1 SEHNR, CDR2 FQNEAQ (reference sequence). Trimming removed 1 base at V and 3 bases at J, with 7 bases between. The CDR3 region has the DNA TGTGCCAGCAGCTTAGAACACGCCAATCAGCCCCAGCATTTT. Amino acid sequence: CASSLEHANQPQHF.

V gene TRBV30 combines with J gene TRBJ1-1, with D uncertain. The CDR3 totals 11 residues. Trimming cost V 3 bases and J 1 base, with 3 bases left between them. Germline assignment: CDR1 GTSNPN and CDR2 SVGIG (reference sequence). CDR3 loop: CAWSWNTEAFF. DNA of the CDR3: TGTGCCTGGAGCTGGAACACTGAAGCTTTCTTT.

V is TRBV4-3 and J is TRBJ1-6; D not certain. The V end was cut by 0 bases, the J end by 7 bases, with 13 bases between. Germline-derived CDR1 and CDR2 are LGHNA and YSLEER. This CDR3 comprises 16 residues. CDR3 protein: CASSQDITTGNSPLHF. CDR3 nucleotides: TGCGCCAGCAGCCAAGATATTACGACGGGGAATTCACCCCTCCACTTT.

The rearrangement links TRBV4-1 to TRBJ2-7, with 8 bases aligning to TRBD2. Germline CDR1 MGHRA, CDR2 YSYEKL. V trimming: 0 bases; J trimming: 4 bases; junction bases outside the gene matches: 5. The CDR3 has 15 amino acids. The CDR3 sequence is CASSQDLTSGYEQYF. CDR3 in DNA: TGCGCCAGCAGCCAAGATCTCACTAGCGGATACGAGCAGTACTTC.

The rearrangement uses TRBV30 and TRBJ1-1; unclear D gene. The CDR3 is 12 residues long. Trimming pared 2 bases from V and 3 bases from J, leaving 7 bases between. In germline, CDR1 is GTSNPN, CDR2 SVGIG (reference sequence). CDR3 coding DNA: TGTGCCTGGAGTCCCTCAGACACTGAAGCTTTCTTT. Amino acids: CAWSPSDTEAFF.

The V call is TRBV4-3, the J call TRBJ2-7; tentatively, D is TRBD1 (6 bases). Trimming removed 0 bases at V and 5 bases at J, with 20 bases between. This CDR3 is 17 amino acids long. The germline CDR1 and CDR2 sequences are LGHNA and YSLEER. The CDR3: CASSQDERSQGTDEQYF. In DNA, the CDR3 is TGCGCCAGCAGCCAAGATGAACGGAGTCAGGGGACGGACGAGCAGTACTTC.

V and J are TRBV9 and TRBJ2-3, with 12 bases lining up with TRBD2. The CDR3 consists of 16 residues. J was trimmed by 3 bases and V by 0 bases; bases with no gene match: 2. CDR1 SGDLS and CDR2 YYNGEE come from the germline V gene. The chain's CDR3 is CASSVVLAGGTDTQYF. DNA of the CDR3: TGTGCCAGCAGCGTAGTCCTAGCGGGAGGGACAGATACGCAGTATTTT.

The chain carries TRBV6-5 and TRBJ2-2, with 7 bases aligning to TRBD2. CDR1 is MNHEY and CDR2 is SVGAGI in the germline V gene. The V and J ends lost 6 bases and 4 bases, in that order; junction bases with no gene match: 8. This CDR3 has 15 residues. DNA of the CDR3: TGTGCCAGCAGCAGGGACTACCAGGGCACCGGGGAGCTGTTTTTT. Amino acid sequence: CASSRDYQGTGELFF.

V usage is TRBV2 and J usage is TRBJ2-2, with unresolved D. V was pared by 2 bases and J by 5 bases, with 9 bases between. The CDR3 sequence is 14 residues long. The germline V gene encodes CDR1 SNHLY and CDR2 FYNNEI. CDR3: CASSEMRLTGELFF. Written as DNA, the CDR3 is TGTGCCAGCAGTGAAATGAGGCTTACCGGGGAGCTGTTTTTT.